Presented here are 24 T cell receptor beta chains from one specimen sequenced in a study of radiotherapy plus CTLA-4 blockade in lung cancer. Some clones are missing from TCRdb's copy, which holds only in-frame ones; the method was immunoSEQ multiplex PCR. The sample has 15,000 to 20,000 clones, 86% seen once. This material consisted of peripheral blood, taken from a patient treated with radiotherapy plus ipilimumab. These receptors were taken from a human donor with non-small cell lung cancer whose response to radiotherapy plus ipilimumab could not be evaluated.

The chain employs TRBV7-9 and TRBJ1-2; perhaps TRBD1 as D (5 bases). V was trimmed by 5 bases and J by 4 bases, leaving 20 bases between them. Germline assignment: CDR1 SEHNR and CDR2 FQNEAQ (reference sequence). CDR3 length: 16 amino acids. CDR3 DNA sequence: TGTGCCAGCAGCCCAGTGGACACAGTCACGTTCTATGGCTACACCTTC. This codes for CASSPVDTVTFYGYTF.

CDR3 region: CASSPRGDGANVLTF. As DNA, the CDR3 is TGTGCCAGCAGCCCCCGGGGGGACGGGGCCAACGTCCTGACTTTC. The V and J genes are TRBV28 and TRBJ2-6, with 7 bases matching TRBD2. CDR1 and CDR2 (germline): MDHEN, SYDVKM. There are 15 residues in the CDR3. V trimming: 6 bases; J trimming: 4 bases; junction bases outside the gene matches: 6.

The gene calls are TRBV6-1 and TRBJ1-6; D unclear. The CDR3 sequence is 12 residues long. Trimming removed 6 bases from V and 16 bases from J, with 16 bases in between. Per germline, CDR1 MNHNS and CDR2 SASEGT. CDR3 nucleotide sequence: TGTGCCAGCAGGGGGTTAGGAGGAGGACTCCACTTT. Translated, it gives CASRGLGGGLHF.

The rearrangement joins TRBV6-1 to TRBJ1-5; 7 bases fit TRBD1. The V segment lost 7 bases and the J segment 7 bases; nucleotides outside the gene matches: 10. From germline, CDR1 is MNHNS and CDR2 SASEGT. The length of the CDR3 is 14 residues. CDR3 protein: CASKGAGQGQPQHF. CDR3 bases: TGTGCCAGCAAGGGGGCAGGGCAGGGGCAGCCCCAGCATTTT.

This sequence joins TRBV7-9 and TRBJ2-2; possible D gene TRBD2, 6 bases. Trimming shortened V by 5 bases and J by 3 bases, and 22 bases separated the two germline ends. Germline CDR1 reads SEHNR; CDR2 reads FQNEAQ (reference sequence). CDR3 length: 18 residues. CDR3 sequence reads: CASSKTSLTGSYTGELFF. CDR3 sequence (DNA): TGTGCCAGCAGCAAGACTAGTCTTACAGGATCGTACACCGGGGAGCTGTTTTTT.

CDR3 coding DNA: TGTGCCAGCAGACCGATACTAGCGGTTGGCACAGATACGCAGTATTTT. Translation gives CASRPILAVGTDTQYF. V usage is TRBV7-9 and J usage is TRBJ2-3; 8 nucleotides align to TRBD2. Germline V gene sequence: CDR1 SEHNR, CDR2 FQNEAQ (reference sequence). The J segment lost 1 base and the V segment lost 6 bases, leaving 9 bases of the junction unmatched. The CDR3 contains 16 residues.

This chain links TRBV19 with TRBJ1-5; a possible D gene is TRBD1 (5 bases). Deletions cut 4 bases from V and 7 bases from J, with 14 bases between. The CDR3 length is 14 residues. Germline CDR1 and CDR2: LNHDA and SQIVND (reference sequence). The CDR3 here is CASSKVRVDQPQHF. The CDR3 DNA reads TGTGCCAGTAGTAAAGTCAGGGTCGACCAGCCCCAGCATTTT.

V usage is TRBV9 and J usage is TRBJ1-2; D not resolved. Germline V gene data show CDR1 as SGDLS and CDR2 as YYNGEE. Trimming pared 2 bases from V and 4 bases from J, leaving 9 bases between. This CDR3 region has 13 residues. The CDR3 DNA reads TGTGCCAGCAGCGTTGACATAGGCTATGGCTACACCTTC. It encodes CASSVDIGYGYTF.

This clone was observed a single time. The chain links TRBV27 to TRBJ1-1, with a tentative D call TRBD1 (5 bases). Between the trimmed V and J ends, which lost 0 bases and 1 base, there was a span of 12 bases. This CDR3 region has 16 residues. Germline-derived CDR1 and CDR2 are MNHEY and SMNVEV (reference sequence). This chain's CDR3 is CASSLSVPTENTEAFF. Written as DNA, the CDR3 is TGTGCCAGCAGTTTATCGGTTCCGACAGAGAACACTGAAGCTTTCTTT.

The chain links TRBV4-1 to TRBJ1-1; D perhaps matches TRBD1 (5 bases). Germline CDR1 MGHRA, CDR2 YSYEKL. CDR3 length: 14 residues. Trimming removed 4 bases from V and 1 base from J, with 10 bases in between. The CDR3 here is CASSRNGQNTEAFF. The CDR3 DNA follows: TGCGCCAGCAGCCGTAATGGACAGAACACTGAAGCTTTCTTT.

V is TRBV5-6 and J is TRBJ1-2; tentatively, D is TRBD1 (5 bases). V was shortened by 5 bases and J by 3 bases, with 8 bases between the two germline ends. CDR1 is SGHDT, CDR2 YYEEEE, per germline. The CDR3 runs to 12 residues. DNA for the CDR3: TGTGCCAGCAGGGGGCTAGACTATGGCTACACCTTC. Translated: CASRGLDYGYTF.

This clone was seen a few times. The J gene is TRBJ2-6, the V gene TRBV4-1, with 8 bases that match TRBD1. Germline V gives CDR1 MGHRA, CDR2 YSYEKL. This CDR3 spans 17 amino acids. V lost 4 bases and J lost 0; bases outside the gene matches: 5. In DNA, the CDR3 is TGCGCCAGCAGCCCACGGACAGGGCCCTCTGGGGCCAACGTCCTGACTTTC. As protein: CASSPRTGPSGANVLTF.

The rearrangement uses TRBV15 and TRBJ2-2; 8 bases map to TRBD2. J was trimmed by 3 bases and V by 11 bases; bases with no gene match: 11. Germline V gene lookup returns CDR1 LNHNV and CDR2 YYDKDF (reference sequence). The CDR3 length is 15 residues. The CDR3 region is CASSGGGGYTGELFF. CDR3 DNA sequence: TGTGCCTCCTCGGGGGGCGGGGGGTACACCGGGGAGCTGTTTTTT. The full variable domain, rest sourced from reference TRBV15 and TRBJ2-2, is DAMVIQNPRYQVTQFGKPVTLSCSQTLNHNVMYWYQQKSSQAPKLLFHYYDKDFNNEADTPDNFQSRRPNTSFCFLDIRSPGLGDTAMYLCASSGGGGYTGELFFGEGSRLTVL.

The J gene is TRBJ1-1, the V gene TRBV21-1; the table names TRBD1, a call not compared with the DNA. TRBV21-1 is tagged as a pseudogene. This CDR3 comprises 20 residues. CDR3 residues: CASTPAGQGDLVGTNTEAFF. Here the CDR3 DNA reads TGTGCCAGCACCCCCGCGGGACAGGGGGATTTGGTCGGAACGAACACTGAAGCTTTCTTT.

V usage is TRBV6-1 and J usage is TRBJ2-6; perhaps TRBD1 as D (6 bases). V was shortened by 7 bases and J by 0 bases, with 10 bases between the two germline ends. The CDR3 is made up of 15 amino acids. CDR1 and CDR2 (germline): MNHNS, SASEGT. The CDR3: CASTQQGSGANVLTF. The CDR3 region has the DNA TGTGCCAGCACTCAACAGGGCTCTGGGGCCAACGTCCTGACTTTC.

The V and J genes are TRBV27 and TRBJ1-2; perhaps TRBD1 as D (6 bases). Germline V gene lookup returns CDR1 MNHEY and CDR2 SMNVEV (reference sequence). Trimming left V 0 bases short and J 5 bases short, with 10 bases between. The CDR3 is 14 residues long. CDR3 in DNA: TGTGCCAGCAGTTTATCCCCGGACAGTTATGGCTACACCTTC. Encoded protein: CASSLSPDSYGYTF.

J is TRBJ2-2 and V is TRBV19, with a possible D match to TRBD2 (6 bases). Looked up from germline, CDR1 is LNHDA and CDR2 is SQIVND (reference sequence). The CDR3 is made up of 13 amino acids. The V and J ends lost 3 bases and 5 bases respectively, with 7 bases between them. The CDR3, as DNA: TGTGCCAGTAGTATTGGAGGGACCGGGGAGCTGTTTTTT. It yields the protein CASSIGGTGELFF.

A single count supports this clone. The chain links TRBV2 to TRBJ2-1; 12 bases agree with TRBD1. Germline V gene data show CDR1 as SNHLY and CDR2 as FYNNEI. V trimming: 6 bases; J trimming: 7 bases; junction bases outside the gene matches: 7. CDR3 length equals 15 residues. The CDR3 here is CASRLGQGAFNEQFF. The CDR3 DNA reads TGTGCCAGCAGACTGGGACAGGGGGCGTTTAATGAGCAGTTCTTC.

V usage is TRBV2 and J usage is TRBJ2-5; D unresolved. Germline CDR1 is SNHLY and CDR2 is FYNNEI. This CDR3 has 12 residues. V lost 11 bases to trimming and J lost 0 bases, with 10 bases between them. This CDR3 reads CALSRYQETQYF. In DNA form, the CDR3 reads TGTGCCTTAAGCAGGTACCAAGAGACCCAGTACTTC.

This CDR3 reads CASSLGGVVGETQYF. The DNA for the CDR3 is TGCGCCAGCAGCTTGGGGGGGGTGGTCGGAGAGACCCAGTACTTC. This chain joins TRBV5-1 and TRBJ2-5, with D tentatively TRBD2 (6 bases). The germline V gene encodes CDR1 SGHRS and CDR2 YFSETQ. V dropped 0 bases and J dropped 4 bases, with 13 bases sitting between them. This CDR3 spans 15 amino acids.

This chain joins TRBV27 and TRBJ1-5, with 8 bases aligning to TRBD1. Germline assignment: CDR1 MNHEY and CDR2 SMNVEV (reference sequence). V lost 6 bases and J lost 6; bases outside the gene matches: 10. This CDR3 contains 15 residues. This CDR3 reads CASSLDRGEGQPQHF. Written as DNA, the CDR3 is TGTGCCAGCAGCTTAGACAGGGGAGAAGGTCAGCCCCAGCATTTT.

The chain employs TRBV9 and TRBJ2-1; 12 bases fit TRBD2. The CDR3 is 15 residues long. The J segment lost 5 bases and the V segment lost 2 bases, leaving 2 bases of the junction unmatched. Germline V lookup: CDR1 SGDLS, CDR2 YYNGEE. This CDR3 reads CASSVTSGSHNEQFF. The CDR3 DNA is TGTGCCAGCAGCGTGACTAGCGGGAGCCACAATGAGCAGTTCTTC.

V usage is TRBV6-6 and J usage is TRBJ2-3, with 8 nucleotides matching TRBD2. Losses at the gene ends were 6 bases for V and 3 bases for J; bases not matched to a gene: 5. Looked up from germline, CDR1 is MNHNY and CDR2 is SVGAGI (reference sequence). The CDR3 sequence is 14 residues long. This chain's CDR3 is CASSHGGATDTQYF. The CDR3 DNA sequence: TGTGCCAGCAGCCACGGGGGGGCAACAGATACGCAGTATTTT.

The J gene is TRBJ1-3, the V gene TRBV7-8; D remains unclear. The CDR3 loop spans 14 amino acids. Trimming shortened V by 2 bases and J by 2 bases, and 7 bases separated the two germline ends. From germline, CDR1 is SGHVS and CDR2 FQNEAQ. The CDR3 DNA follows: TGTGCCAGCAGCTTACTGGGCACTGGAAACACCATATATTTT. It is translated as CASSLLGTGNTIYF.